This TCR beta chain was recovered during a study of shared clonotypes between healthy human individuals. Study results and caveats: A small donor pool kept down the genetic and exposure-history diversity that was represented. The study found lower generation probabilities in non-shared clonotypes than in those shared by all four donors.

Note on this clone: The antigen is unknown.

The CDR3 consists of 13 residues. The V end lost 3 bases, the J end lost 5 bases, and 10 bases lay between the germline ends. From germline, CDR1 is LNHDA and CDR2 SQIVND (reference sequence). Naive-designated CD8 cells lacked CD45RO, were positively enriched for CCR7, and omitted terminally differentiated effector memory CD45RA+ cells. Study processing details: In the immunoSEQ data, sequences were junction-only and lacked quality scores, so filtering differed. The repertoire was sequenced with immunoSEQ multiplex PCR; TCRdb's copy has only in-frame clones and lacks some. That table furnishes V, J and clone size, whereas the DNA furnished D and trimming. The sample contains roughly 2,000,000 clones, 85% to 95% of which appear only once.

Sequencing used naive CD8+ T cells sorted from blood. The clonotype comes from a man aged 18 to 29 in good health. This rearrangement joins TRBV19 to TRBJ1-1, with a possible D match to TRBD1 (6 bases). This chain's CDR3 is CASSMGTQTEAFF. The CDR3 nucleotides are TGTGCCAGTAGTATGGGGACACAGACTGAAGCTTTCTTT.